These 17 T cell receptor beta chains share one sample of origin, sequenced in a study of blood T cell repertoires in COVID-19. The data were produced by immunoSEQ multiplex PCR, yet TCRdb's version contains in-frame clones alone and is incomplete. The sample carries about 350,000 clones, around 87% recorded once. The sample comprised peripheral blood. All receptors come from a woman in her 50s with COVID-19, enrolled during active disease.

The V and J genes are TRBV7-2 and TRBJ1-2; D perhaps matches TRBD1 (6 bases). Germline V lookup: CDR1 SGHTA, CDR2 FQGNSA. V lost 1 base, J lost 8 bases, and 23 bases lay in between. This CDR3 has 17 amino acids. The CDR3 loop is CASSLVIGQGSSAGYTF. CDR3 nucleotide sequence: TGTGCCAGCAGCTTAGTTATCGGGCAGGGGAGTAGTGCGGGCTACACCTTC.

J is TRBJ2-7 and V is TRBV24-1; D is perhaps TRBD1 (6 bases). The CDR3 loop spans 14 amino acids. V lost 3 bases, J lost 7 bases, and 15 bases lay in between. CDR1 and CDR2 (germline): KGHDR, SFDVKD. Written as DNA, the CDR3 is TGTGCCACCAGTGATCTAGGACAGCCCCGGGAGCAGTACTTC. It encodes CATSDLGQPREQYF.

V usage is TRBV10-2 and J usage is TRBJ2-1; 10 bases align to TRBD2. There are 15 residues in the CDR3. CDR1 is WSHSY and CDR2 is SAAADI in the germline V gene. With V trimmed by 3 bases and J by 8 bases, 7 bases remained unmatched. The CDR3 region is CASSDLAGASYEQFF. The DNA for the CDR3 is TGCGCCAGCAGTGACCTAGCGGGAGCATCCTATGAGCAGTTCTTC.

The rearrangement uses TRBV7-2 and TRBJ2-7; the match to TRBD2 covers 8 bases. V shed 3 bases and J 4 bases; nucleotides not matched to a gene: 8. The CDR3 totals 15 residues. CDR1 and CDR2 (germline): SGHTA, FQGNSA. CDR3 bases: TGTGCCAGCAGCTTGGGAAGCGGGAGTCCTTACGAGCAGTACTTC. It yields the protein CASSLGSGSPYEQYF.

This chain links TRBV27 with TRBJ1-1; 7 bases align to TRBD1. V lost 6 bases to trimming and J lost 1 base; unmatched junction nucleotides: 5. Looked up from germline, CDR1 is MNHEY and CDR2 is SMNVEV (reference sequence). The CDR3 runs 14 residues. The CDR3 is CASRQRGQNTEAFF. For the CDR3, the DNA is TGTGCCAGCAGGCAAAGGGGGCAGAACACTGAAGCTTTCTTT.

The chain joins TRBV9 to TRBJ2-1; 8 bases agree with TRBD2. Losses at the gene ends were 4 bases for V and 0 bases for J; bases not matched to a gene: 18. Germline V gene sequence: CDR1 SGDLS, CDR2 YYNGEE. The CDR3 consists of 20 residues. The CDR3 DNA follows: TGTGCCAGCAGCCCCCCCGGGAGAGCCACTAGCGGAAGCTCCTACAATGAGCAGTTCTTC. This gives the protein CASSPPGRATSGSSYNEQFF.

The V call is TRBV30, the J call TRBJ2-1, with TRBD1 matching over 7 bases. Looked up from germline, CDR1 is GTSNPN and CDR2 is SVGIG (reference sequence). The CDR3 covers 16 residues. V lost 3 bases to trimming and J lost 0 bases; unmatched junction nucleotides: 8. CDR3 sequence reads: CAWRGTGTASYNEQFF. The CDR3 bases are TGTGCCTGGAGGGGAACGGGGACAGCCTCCTACAATGAGCAGTTCTTC.

The chain recombines TRBV20-1 with TRBJ2-5; 7 positions match TRBD1. The CDR3 runs to 11 residues. Germline values: CDR1 DFQATT, CDR2 SNEGSKA (reference sequence). This CDR3 is CLTGDQETQYF. CDR3 nucleotide sequence: TGCCTAACAGGGGATCAAGAGACCCAGTACTTC.

CDR3 nucleotides: TGTGCCTGGAGTGTAGGGACAGGGGGCTACGAGCAGTACTTC. Its protein product is CAWSVGTGGYEQYF. The V gene is TRBV30, the J gene TRBJ2-7, with 11 positions matching TRBD1. CDR3 length: 14 residues. V gave up 0 bases and J gave up 3 bases; unmatched junction bases: 1. CDR1 and CDR2 from the germline V gene are GTSNPN and SVGIG (reference sequence).

This chain joins TRBV2 and TRBJ2-7; 10 bases match TRBD1. CDR3 length: 14 residues. The germline V gene encodes CDR1 SNHLY and CDR2 FYNNEI. V shed 2 bases, J shed 9 bases, and the junction held 7 bases outside the gene matches. CDR3 DNA sequence: TGTGCCAGCAGTGAAAATGGCGGGACAGGGGTGCAGTACTTC. This sequence encodes CASSENGGTGVQYF.

This clone was counted a few times. The junction and the germline gene differ at one end; a read error may be behind it. The rearrangement links TRBV7-7 to TRBJ2-2; 11 bases map to TRBD2. The CDR3 is 16 amino acids. Looked up from germline, CDR1 is SSHAT and CDR2 is FNYEAQ (reference sequence). This CDR3 is CASSDLAGGLSGELFF. CDR3 coding DNA: TGTGCTAGCAGCGATCTAGCGGGAGGCCTCAGCGGGGAGCTGTTTTTT.

The V and J genes are TRBV6-2 or TRBV6-3 and TRBJ2-2; D unresolved. Per the germline V gene, CDR1 is MNHEY and CDR2 is SVGEGT. The CDR3 totals 14 residues. V was shortened by 2 bases and J by 2 bases, with 6 bases between the two germline ends. CDR3 protein: CASSYPLNTGELFF. Here the CDR3 DNA reads TGTGCCAGCAGTTACCCACTTAACACCGGGGAGCTGTTTTTT.

The chain carries TRBV4-2 and TRBJ2-7; D is possibly TRBD2 (6 bases). Deletions cut 5 bases from V and 6 bases from J, with 17 bases between. The germline V gene encodes CDR1 LGHNA and CDR2 YNFKEQ. The CDR3 spans 14 residues. CDR3 amino acids: CASSSQIREPEQYF. The CDR3 region has the DNA TGTGCCAGCAGCTCCCAGATCCGGGAGCCCGAGCAGTACTTC.

The chain uses TRBV9 and TRBJ2-7; D gene unclear. CDR1 and CDR2 from the germline V gene are SGDLS and YYNGEE. The CDR3 extends over 13 amino acids. Trimming removed 3 bases at V and 6 bases at J, with 13 bases between. The CDR3 DNA reads TGTGCCAGCAGCGGCCTCATACACCGCGAGCAGTACTTC. Its protein is CASSGLIHREQYF.

The chain joins TRBV12-3 or TRBV12-4 to TRBJ2-3; D ambiguous. Trimming removed 6 bases from V and 2 bases from J, with 3 bases in between. CDR3 length: 11 residues. The CDR3 loop is CASRYTDTQYF. CDR3 DNA sequence: TGTGCCAGCAGGTACACAGATACGCAGTATTTT.

This sequence joins TRBV18 and TRBJ2-5, with TRBD2 matching 8 bases. Germline CDR1 and CDR2: KGHSH and LQKENI. There are 14 residues in the CDR3. V was pared by 4 bases and J by 3 bases, with 4 bases of the junction left unmatched. The CDR3 DNA follows: TGTGCCAGCTCACGATTGCGGGGGGAAGAGACCCAGTACTTC. Protein sequence: CASSRLRGEETQYF. Full variable domain (remainder filled in from reference TRBV18 and TRBJ2-5): NAGVMQNPRHLVRRRGQEARLRCSPMKGHSHVYWYRQLPEEGLKFMVYLQKENIIDESGMPKERFSAEFPKEGPSILRIQQVVRGDSAAYFCASSRLRGEETQYFGPGTRLLVL.

The chain combines TRBV11-2 with TRBJ2-3; D gene unclear. The V and J ends lost 4 bases and 5 bases respectively, with 10 bases between them. The CDR3 runs 13 residues. Germline loops: CDR1 SGHAT, CDR2 FQNNGV. For the CDR3, the DNA is TGTGCCAGCAGCTCGCGAGCCCAAGATACGCAGTATTTT. Encoded protein: CASSSRAQDTQYF.